A single sample is the source of the 26 T cell receptor beta chains below, sequenced in a study of radiotherapy plus CTLA-4 blockade in lung cancer. TCRdb's copy holds only in-frame clones and misses some; the assay was immunoSEQ multiplex PCR. In the table there are over 100,000 clones, 81% of which are singletons. The sequencing used peripheral blood, collected from a patient treated with radiotherapy plus ipilimumab. These receptors originate from a human donor with non-small cell lung cancer that progressed on radiotherapy plus ipilimumab. Some clones in this sample may be carry-over from other donors' samples.

V gene TRBV9 combines with J gene TRBJ2-2, with 7 bases matching TRBD1. Germline trimming cut 4 bases from V and 0 bases from J; bases unmatched to any gene: 6. The CDR3 consists of 16 residues. CDR1 and CDR2 from the germline V gene are SGDLS and YYNGEE. The DNA of the CDR3 is TGTGCCAGCAGCCTTACCGGGACAGCGAACACCGGGGAGCTGTTTTTT. Its protein product is CASSLTGTANTGELFF.

The rearrangement links TRBV5-1 to TRBJ1-4; a possible D gene is TRBD1 (5 bases). Germline-derived CDR1 and CDR2 are SGHRS and YFSETQ. The CDR3 has 12 amino acids. V shed 2 bases and J shed 8 bases, with 7 bases lying between them. As DNA, the CDR3 is TGCGCCAGCAGCTTTGAGGGGGAAAAACTGTTTTTT. The encoded protein is CASSFEGEKLFF.

The chain links TRBV30 to TRBJ1-2, with 8 bases matching TRBD1. V shed 4 bases and J 8 bases; nucleotides not matched to a gene: 9. The CDR3 length is 13 residues. Germline V gene lookup returns CDR1 GTSNPN and CDR2 SVGIG (reference sequence). CDR3 sequence reads: CAWNKDRAYGYTF. CDR3 DNA: TGTGCCTGGAACAAGGACAGGGCTTACGGCTACACCTTC. The whole variable domain, filled in from reference TRBV30 and TRBJ1-2, reads SQTIHQWPATLVQPVGSPLSLECTVEGTSNPNLYWYRQAAGRGLQLLFYSVGIGQISSEVPQNLSASRPQDRQFILSSKKLLLSDSGFYLCAWNKDRAYGYTFGSGTRLTVV.

This clone appeared a few times. This rearrangement joins TRBV6-5 to TRBJ2-1; 11 positions match TRBD2. The trim removed 8 bases at V and 7 bases at J, leaving 10 bases unmatched. This CDR3 region has 15 residues. Germline V gene data show CDR1 as MNHEY and CDR2 as SVGAGI. The CDR3 protein is CASVSGGAGWNEQFF. CDR3 coding DNA: TGTGCCAGCGTTAGCGGGGGGGCCGGGTGGAATGAGCAGTTCTTC.

This clone was detected a few times. V and J are TRBV7-2 and TRBJ2-3; 7 bases fit TRBD1. The CDR3 spans 15 residues. Germline lookup yields CDR1 SGHTA and CDR2 FQGNSA. The V and J ends lost 0 bases and 2 bases, in that order; junction bases with no gene match: 2. The CDR3 region is CASSLARGITDTQYF. DNA of the CDR3: TGTGCCAGCAGCTTAGCCAGGGGGATCACAGATACGCAGTATTTT.

V usage is TRBV5-6 and J usage is TRBJ2-1; maybe TRBD2 (5 bases). This CDR3 region has 16 residues. Germline V gene sequence: CDR1 SGHDT, CDR2 YYEEEE. Between the trimmed V and J ends, which lost 4 bases and 2 bases, there was a span of 16 bases. CDR3 sequence reads: CASSLTGSATYNEQFF. The DNA of the CDR3 is TGTGCCAGCAGCCTCACGGGAAGCGCCACCTACAATGAGCAGTTCTTC.

V is TRBV15 and J is TRBJ1-2; no reliable D call. This CDR3 has 14 amino acids. Germline-derived CDR1 and CDR2 are LNHNV and YYDKDF (reference sequence). V lost 5 bases and J 2 bases, leaving 12 bases between the germline ends. CDR3 bases: TGTGCCACCAGCGCGGGCGGGAGGAACTATGGCTACACCTTC. Protein sequence: CATSAGGRNYGYTF.

This CDR3 reads CASSPRGGISEAFF. CDR3 bases: TGTGCCAGCAGCCCCCGTGGAGGAATTTCTGAAGCTTTCTTT. V is TRBV9 and J is TRBJ1-1; D gene ambiguous. V lost 4 bases, J lost 6 bases, and 16 bases lay in between. The germline gives CDR1 SGDLS, CDR2 YYNGEE. This CDR3 spans 14 amino acids.

This clone was counted between two and nine times. This chain connects TRBV18 to TRBJ2-7; D may be TRBD1 (5 bases). The V gene lost 0 bases and the J gene lost 0 bases, with 12 bases spanning the gap. This CDR3 is 16 amino acids long. CDR1 and CDR2 from the germline V gene are KGHSH and LQKENI. CDR3 in amino acids: CASSPPNRLSSYEQYF. CDR3 nucleotide sequence: TGTGCCAGCTCACCACCGAACAGGCTCTCCTCCTACGAGCAGTACTTC.

V and J are TRBV15 and TRBJ1-5; tentative D call: TRBD1 (5 bases). Germline V CDR1 and CDR2: LNHNV, YYDKDF (reference sequence). The CDR3 consists of 16 residues. The V end was cut by 3 bases, the J end by 3 bases, with 15 bases between. The CDR3 bases are TGTGCCACCAGCAGGAGGATAGGGGCGGACAATCAGCCCCAGCATTTT. Translation: CATSRRIGADNQPQHF.

The table lists this clone with a count of one. The rearrangement links TRBV9 to TRBJ2-7, with a possible D match to TRBD2 (6 bases). In germline, CDR1 is SGDLS, CDR2 YYNGEE. This CDR3 has 15 residues. The germline V and J ends were trimmed by 4 bases and 0 bases, with 14 bases remaining between them. In DNA form, the CDR3 reads TGTGCCAGCAGCCTCAGACTAGACAGCTCCTACGAGCAGTACTTC. The encoded protein is CASSLRLDSSYEQYF.

The CDR3: CASSLTAMNTEAFF. The CDR3 DNA reads as TGTGCCAGCAGTTTAACAGCCATGAACACTGAAGCTTTCTTT. The V gene is TRBV27, the J gene TRBJ1-1; D unclear. The germline V and J ends were trimmed by 2 bases and 0 bases, with 7 bases remaining between them. The germline CDR1 and CDR2 sequences are MNHEY and SMNVEV (reference sequence). This CDR3 has 14 residues.

The rearrangement joins TRBV18 to TRBJ1-2, with unresolved D. The V and J ends lost 3 bases and 2 bases respectively, with 13 bases between them. CDR1 is KGHSH and CDR2 is LQKENI in the germline V gene. The CDR3 is 15 amino acids. Here the CDR3 DNA reads TGTGCCAGCTCACCGCCAGGACCCCGAAACTATGGCTACACCTTC. It encodes CASSPPGPRNYGYTF.

This sequence joins TRBV4-3 and TRBJ1-4; a possible D gene is TRBD1 (5 bases). The CDR3 covers 13 residues. Germline-derived CDR1 and CDR2 are LGHNA and YSLEER. V lost 4 bases to trimming and J lost 8 bases, with 11 bases between them. This CDR3 is CASSPQRGEKLFF. The CDR3 DNA follows: TGCGCCAGCAGCCCACAAAGGGGAGAAAAACTGTTTTTT.

There are a few counts of this clone. V is TRBV7-3 and J is TRBJ1-1; no definite D call. Germline assignment: CDR1 SGHTA and CDR2 FQGTGA. The CDR3 extends over 14 amino acids. Between the trimmed V and J ends, which lost 1 base and 2 bases, there was a span of 8 bases. In nucleotides, the CDR3 is TGTGCCAGCAGCTTAAATTCCCTAAACACTGAAGCTTTCTTT. It codes for CASSLNSLNTEAFF.

The V gene is TRBV2, the J gene TRBJ2-3; D is unclear. Germline loops: CDR1 SNHLY, CDR2 FYNNEI. V was pared by 7 bases and J by 6 bases, with 23 bases between. This CDR3 is built from 16 residues. CDR3 region: CASMFSLLSDGDTQYF. The CDR3 DNA sequence: TGTGCCAGCATGTTTTCGTTGCTTTCTGATGGGGATACGCAGTATTTT.

CDR3 DNA sequence: TGCAGTGCTAGTGGGGTCAATGAGCAGTTCTTC. As protein: CSASGVNEQFF. V and J are TRBV20-1 and TRBJ2-1; D unresolved. CDR1 is DFQATT, CDR2 SNEGSKA, per germline (reference sequence). V was shortened by 3 bases and J by 6 bases, with 6 bases between the two germline ends. CDR3 length: 11 residues.

The V gene is TRBV9, the J gene TRBJ2-6; D unclear. CDR1 is SGDLS and CDR2 is YYNGEE in the germline V gene. This CDR3 contains 13 residues. Trimming pared 4 bases from V and 1 base from J, leaving 3 bases between. The CDR3 region has the DNA TGTGCCAGCAGCTGGTCTGGGGCCAACGTCCTGACTTTC. Residues: CASSWSGANVLTF.

This sequence joins TRBV5-4 and TRBJ2-7, with TRBD1 matching over 7 bases. The V gene end was trimmed by 4 bases and the J gene end by 1 base; junction bases not matched to a gene: 11. CDR1 SGHNT and CDR2 YYREEE come from the germline V gene (reference sequence). The CDR3 has 16 residues. CDR3 sequence (DNA): TGTGCCAGCAGCCCAAGTCTACAGGGGTCGTCCTACGAGCAGTACTTC. Translated: CASSPSLQGSSYEQYF.

The V and J genes are TRBV4-2 and TRBJ2-7; 9 nucleotides align to TRBD1. The ends lost 3 bases at V and 3 bases at J; junction bases unmatched: 3. The germline gives CDR1 LGHNA, CDR2 YNFKEQ. This CDR3 region has 14 residues. CDR3 bases: TGTGCCAGCAGCCAGACAGGGGGTTTCTACGAGCAGTACTTC. This encodes CASSQTGGFYEQYF.

V and J are TRBV28 and TRBJ1-4, with TRBD1 identical over 8 bases. Germline V gene lookup returns CDR1 MDHEN and CDR2 SYDVKM. The junction had 13 bases not matched to a gene; V was cut back by 6 bases and J by 7 bases. The CDR3 totals 16 residues. CDR3 region: CASRTATGALSEKLFF. CDR3 in DNA: TGTGCCAGCAGAACCGCGACAGGGGCGCTCAGTGAAAAACTGTTTTTT.

Note on this clone: Relative to the germline gene, one junction end is altered; a read error may explain this. The V and J genes are TRBV9 and TRBJ1-2; D is unclear. Germline loops: CDR1 SGDLS, CDR2 YYNGEE. This CDR3 is 13 amino acids long. Here the CDR3 reads CASSVGSGGGNTF. As DNA, the CDR3 is TGTGCCAGCAGCGTAGGGTCGGGAGGTGGCAACACCTTC.

The chain links TRBV6-4 to TRBJ1-2; unclear D gene. The germline CDR1 and CDR2 sequences are MRHNA and SNTAGT. The CDR3 is 13 residues long. Trimming left V 2 bases short and J 11 bases short, with 15 bases between. CDR3 nucleotide sequence: TGTGCCAGCAGTGACAACGGAGTCAATCGGTACACCTTC. Amino acid sequence: CASSDNGVNRYTF.

The chain combines TRBV5-1 with TRBJ1-2, with 8 bases lining up with TRBD1. Germline V CDR1 and CDR2: SGHRS, YFSETQ. Unmatched junction bases numbered 9, after V lost 0 bases and J lost 5 bases. The CDR3 consists of 16 residues. CDR3 amino acids: CASSLASGGSRYGYTF. CDR3 DNA sequence: TGCGCCAGCAGCTTGGCGTCAGGGGGCAGTCGGTATGGCTACACCTTC.

This chain connects TRBV6-1 to TRBJ2-3, with D hard to call. Germline V gene data show CDR1 as MNHNS and CDR2 as SASEGT. V dropped 6 bases and J dropped 2 bases, with 9 bases sitting between them. CDR3 length equals 13 residues. DNA for the CDR3: TGTGCCAGCAGCCGCGTCTACACAGATACGCAGTATTTT. Its translation is CASSRVYTDTQYF.

This chain connects TRBV7-2 to TRBJ1-5; D call uncertain. This CDR3 is 14 amino acids long. Trimming cost V 1 base and J 5 bases, with 9 bases left between them. CDR1 SGHTA and CDR2 FQGNSA come from the germline V gene. The CDR3 spells CASSLDFRYQPQHF. Written as DNA, the CDR3 is TGTGCCAGCAGCTTAGACTTCAGGTATCAGCCCCAGCATTTT.